The present T cell receptor (beta chain) was sequenced within a study of response to subunit inactivated influenza vaccine. Broader study findings: Authors suggested seasonal influenza vaccinations each recruit few new T cells.

TCRdb analysed the RT-PCR reads with MiXCR anew, one entry per CDR3 protein. There are roughly 780,000 distinct CDR3 sequences in the sample; about a fifth occur only once, and approximately 11% lies in the top ten. V was cut by 6 bases and J by 2 bases, with 17 bases left in between. The CDR3 is made up of 15 amino acids. Germline lookup yields CDR1 SNHLY and CDR2 FYNNEI. A note on this clonotype: Its antigen remains unknown.

The material was PBMCs from blood, obtained 4 to 6 days after vaccination. V and J are TRBV2 and TRBJ2-7; maybe TRBD1 (6 bases). The receptor's source is a man between 45 and 60 years old who received an inactivated influenza vaccine. This CDR3 is CASSETTTGTYEQYF. DNA for the CDR3: TGTGCCAGCAGCGAGACCACGACAGGAACCTACGAGCAGTACTTC. The whole variable domain, remainder taken from reference TRBV2 and TRBJ2-7, is EPEVTQTPSHQVTQMGQEVILRCVPISNHLYFYWYRQILGQKVEFLVSFYNNEISEKSEIFDDQFSVERPDGSNFTLKIRSTKLEDSAMYFCASSETTTGTYEQYFGPGTRLTVT.